This T cell receptor beta chain was sequenced in a study of cytomegalovirus exposure and HLA in healthy donors. The primer mix had 60 Vbeta and 13 Jbeta primers. TCRdb's copy holds only in-frame clones and misses some; the assay was immunoSEQ multiplex PCR. This sample carries about 90,000 clones, roughly 80% of them seen once, and the ten largest clones take around 3%. Points from the study as a whole: Generally TCR sequences proved uncommon, though certain public TCRs appeared in numerous donors. Reportedly, a later analysis found an Asian-associated ancestry cluster had fewer N-insertions than the approximately 600-donor mean. In a later analysis, HLA-associated beta chains showed higher expansion and lower generation probabilities than comparable chains. Most likely, a cluster of highly shared sequence variants arose as a sequencing artifact.

Turning to this clone: What it binds is unknown.

The CDR3 sequence is 12 residues long. The germline V gene encodes CDR1 GTSNPN and CDR2 SVGIG (reference sequence). Trimming removed 1 base at V and 3 bases at J, with 6 bases between. The rearrangement uses TRBV30 and TRBJ1-1, with D unresolved. Sequencing was performed on PBMCs. This TCR derives from a man in his thirties or forties in good health and CMV-seronegative. CDR3 loop: CAWSAMDTEAFF. DNA for the CDR3: TGTGCCTGGAGTGCTATGGACACTGAAGCTTTCTTT.